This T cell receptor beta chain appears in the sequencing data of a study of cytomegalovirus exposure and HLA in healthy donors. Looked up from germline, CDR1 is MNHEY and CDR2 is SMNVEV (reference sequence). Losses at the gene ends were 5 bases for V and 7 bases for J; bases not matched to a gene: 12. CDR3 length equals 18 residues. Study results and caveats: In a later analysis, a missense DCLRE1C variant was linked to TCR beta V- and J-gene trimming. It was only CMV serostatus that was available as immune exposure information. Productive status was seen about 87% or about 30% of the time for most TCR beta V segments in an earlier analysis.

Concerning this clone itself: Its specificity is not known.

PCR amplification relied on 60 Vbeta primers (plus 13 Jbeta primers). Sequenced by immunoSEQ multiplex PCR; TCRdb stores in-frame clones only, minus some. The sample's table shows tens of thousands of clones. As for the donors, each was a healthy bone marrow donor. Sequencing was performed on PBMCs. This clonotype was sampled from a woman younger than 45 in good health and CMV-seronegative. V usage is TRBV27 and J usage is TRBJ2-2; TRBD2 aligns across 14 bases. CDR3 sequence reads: CASSPTTSGRALDGELFF. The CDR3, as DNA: TGTGCCAGCAGTCCCACGACTAGCGGGAGGGCCCTCGACGGGGAGCTGTTTTTT.